This entry features one TCR beta chain sequence. TCRdb keeps only in-frame clones here, not all; method: immunoSEQ multiplex PCR. The data contain about 270,000 clones, 85% to 90% of them singletons. This entry belongs to a study of blood T cell repertoires in COVID-19. About the research overall: T cells, B-cell-depleted T cells, or PBMCs provided the cDNA or gDNA that served as material.

The germline gives CDR1 SGDLS, CDR2 YYNGEE. Unmatched junction bases numbered 7, after V lost 3 bases and J lost 5 bases. CDR3 length: 15 residues. Assignments of participants to cohorts depended upon their own reported clinical history. Donors in Cohort 3 who had recovered were those with two negative PCRs, healthcare professional clearance, or resolution of their symptoms. The sequence derives from a man younger than 35 who had recovered from COVID-19. This chain uses TRBV9 with TRBJ2-1; 8 nucleotides line up with TRBD1. The sample comprised PBMCs or T cells enriched from blood (not recorded which). The CDR3 loop reads CASSAPGQENNEQFF. The CDR3 DNA follows: TGTGCCAGCAGCGCGCCGGGACAGGAGAACAATGAGCAGTTCTTC.